These T cell receptor beta chains were read from a single sample in a study of blood T cell repertoires in COVID-19. Clones were sequenced by immunoSEQ multiplex PCR, and TCRdb holds only the in-frame ones, with some missing. The profile shows tens of thousands of clones, 70% to 90% of them singletons. Sequenced input: peripheral blood. The receptors derive from a human donor in a cohort sampled during active COVID-19. CDR3s include the opening cysteine and the closing phenylalanine or tryptophan. The order of the fields is V gene, D gene, J gene, clone size, CDR3 DNA, CDR3 protein. A D gene is named only where the DNA matches it firmly. The listing skips clone size in some rows; elsewhere it reads once, few, many or a size class.

TRBV7-2	TRBD1	TRBJ1-2	-	TGTGCCAGCAGCCCTGAGGACAGGGGAGACTATGGCTACACCTTC	CASSPEDRGDYGYTF
TRBV6-4	TRBD1	TRBJ2-6	-	TGTGCCAGCAGTGATGGGACAGGGGGCTCTGGGGCCAACGTCCTGACTTTC	CASSDGTGGSGANVLTF
TRBV6-5	TRBD2	TRBJ2-7	-	TGTGCCAGCAGCCCCGGACTAGCGGGCGTCGAGCAGTACTTC	CASSPGLAGVEQYF
TRBV28	TRBD1	TRBJ1-2	once	TGTGCCAGCAGTCTGGCCACAGGGGGCGTCTATGGCTACACCTTC	CASSLATGGVYGYTF
TRBV9	-	TRBJ2-7	once	TGTGCCAGCAGCGTAACAGGGAGTGGCTACGAGCAGTACTTC	CASSVTGSGYEQYF
TRBV9	-	TRBJ1-2	-	TGTGCCAGCAGCGTTCTCCCGGGGGGCTACACCTTC	CASSVLPGGYTF
TRBV6-2/TRBV6-3	-	TRBJ1-4	-	TGTGCCAGCAGTTACGTTATTAGTGAAAAACTGTTTTTT	CASSYVISEKLFF
TRBV27	TRBD2	TRBJ2-5	-	TGTGCCAGCAGTTTATCGATACTAGCGGGGTTACAAGAGACCCAGTACTTC	CASSLSILAGLQETQYF
TRBV7-3	-	TRBJ2-1	-	TGTGCCAGCAGCTTAGCGGGTTTCGTGAACAATGAGCAGTTCTTC	CASSLAGFVNNEQFF
TRBV19	-	TRBJ1-5	-	TGTGCCAGTAGTATAGATCCCAGGGGTGGCAATCAGCCCCAGCATTTT	CASSIDPRGGNQPQHF
TRBV3-1/TRBV3-2	TRBD2	TRBJ2-1	-	TGTGCCAGCAGCTCAAGGACTAGCAATGAGCAGTTCTTC	CASSSRTSNEQFF
TRBV9	-	TRBJ1-2	medium-sized	TGTGCCAGCAGCCCCGACGGATGGAGCGCTAACTATGGCTACACCTTC	CASSPDGWSANYGYTF
TRBV28	TRBD1	TRBJ1-5	-	TGTGCCAGCAGTTCTGTGTCAGGGGGGTATCAGCCCCAGCATTTT	CASSSVSGGYQPQHF
TRBV4-1	-	TRBJ1-1	-	TGCGCCAGCAGCCAAGAATTAGGAACAGAAAGAAACACTGAAGCTTTCTTT	CASSQELGTERNTEAFF
TRBV19	-	TRBJ1-3	-	TGTGCCAGTAGTATACCGGCAGGGTACTCTGGAAACACCATATATTTT	CASSIPAGYSGNTIYF
TRBV6-5	-	TRBJ1-2	-	TGTGCCAGCAGTTACCGGCAGGGGCGAGGCGTTGGCTACACCTTC	CASSYRQGRGVGYTF
TRBV7-2	-	TRBJ1-1	-	TGTGCCAGCAGCTACCAGGGGAACACTGAAGCTTTCTTT	CASSYQGNTEAFF
TRBV6-1	TRBD1	TRBJ2-7	-	TGTGCCAGCAGTGACCCAGGACAGGGGGCCTACGAGCAGTACTTC	CASSDPGQGAYEQYF
TRBV7-2	-	TRBJ1-2	-	TGTGCCACCAACGACATAAGGGGAACTAACTATGGCTACACCTTC	CATNDIRGTNYGYTF
TRBV30	-	TRBJ1-4	-	TGTGCCTCATCGGGGGCAACTAATGAAAAACTGTTTTTT	CASSGATNEKLFF
TRBV29-1	TRBD1	TRBJ2-7	-	TGCAGCGTTCACGGGACAGGGTCCTACGAGCAGTACTTC	CSVHGTGSYEQYF
TRBV3-1/TRBV3-2	-	TRBJ1-2	-	TGTGCCAGCAGCGCCGGCACGGGGGATGGCTACACCTTC	CASSAGTGDGYTF
TRBV7-9	-	TRBJ2-1	-	TGTGCCAGCAGCCCTAGGACAGATTACAATGAGCAGTTCTTC	CASSPRTDYNEQFF
TRBV5-5	-	TRBJ2-7	-	TGTGCCAGCAGCCCTCCGGGCAGTGCGGGCCTCGAGCAGTACTTC	CASSPPGSAGLEQYF
TRBV10-3	-	TRBJ2-1	-	TGTGCCATCAGTCCACTCGACAGCTACAATGAGCAGTTCTTC	CAISPLDSYNEQFF
TRBV9	TRBD1	TRBJ1-2	-	TGTGCCAGCAGCGACGGACAGGGGCGGTATGGCTACACCTTC	CASSDGQGRYGYTF
TRBV7-2	-	TRBJ2-2	-	TGTGCCAGCAGCTTAGTTGGGACACTTAACACCGGGGAGCTGTTTTTT	CASSLVGTLNTGELFF
TRBV5-8	-	TRBJ2-7	-	TGTGCCAGCAGCTCAAGGGGTTCTACCTACGAGCAGTACTTC	CASSSRGSTYEQYF
TRBV30	-	TRBJ2-7	-	TGTGCCTGGAGCCGCGGGACTCCTAGCTCCTACGAGCAGTACTTC	CAWSRGTPSSYEQYF
TRBV19	-	TRBJ1-4	-	TGTGCCAGTAGTATACAACAGGCGAATGAAAAACTGTTTTTT	CASSIQQANEKLFF
TRBV7-2	-	TRBJ2-5	-	TGTGCCAGCAGCTTAGTTCCAGGGCGAGAGACCCAGTACTTC	CASSLVPGRETQYF
TRBV7-2	-	TRBJ1-1	few	TGTGCCAGCAGTATGTCGAACACTGAAGCTTTCTTT	CASSMSNTEAFF
TRBV7-2	TRBD1	TRBJ1-4	-	TGTGCCAGCAGCTTAATAAGGGGGCAGGGCACTAATGAAAAACTGTTTTTT	CASSLIRGQGTNEKLFF
TRBV29-1	TRBD1	TRBJ2-7	-	TGCAGCGGATGGGACAGCTACGAGCAGTACTTC	CSGWDSYEQYF
TRBV6-4	TRBD1	TRBJ1-2	-	TGTGCCAGCAGTTCGGACAGGGGGCACGTTAACTATGGCTACACCTTC	CASSSDRGHVNYGYTF
TRBV7-9	-	TRBJ1-5	once	TGTGCCTCCTCAAGGGGACTCTCAGATAGCAATCAGCCCCAGCATTTT	CASSRGLSDSNQPQHF
TRBV5-1	-	TRBJ2-7	-	TGCGCCAGCAGCTTCTGGGGCAGGAACGAGCAGTACTTC	CASSFWGRNEQYF
TRBV7-6	-	TRBJ2-7	-	TGTGCCAGCAGCCACACAGGGCCCAGCTACGAGCAGTACTTC	CASSHTGPSYEQYF
TRBV28	TRBD1	TRBJ1-2	-	TGTGCCAGCAGTCCCCGACAGGGTGATAACTATGGCTACACCTTC	CASSPRQGDNYGYTF
TRBV24-1	TRBD2	TRBJ2-1	-	TGTGCCACCAGTACAGTTTATAGCGGGGGGATCAATGAGCAGTTCTTC	CATSTVYSGGINEQFF
TRBV30	-	TRBJ1-1	-	TGTGCCTGGAGTCCAGTTACAGGTTTGGCTTTCTTT	CAWSPVTGLAFF
TRBV4-3	TRBD1	TRBJ1-2	few	TGCGCCAGCAGAAACAGGGGGCGAGACTCTGGCTACACCTTC	CASRNRGRDSGYTF
TRBV6-4	TRBD2	TRBJ2-3	-	TGTGCCAGCAGCCTCCGACTAGCGGGGGGAGATACGCAGTATTTT	CASSLRLAGGDTQYF
TRBV30	-	TRBJ1-2	-	TGTGCCTGGAGTGCAAACCCGGGGAACTATGGCTACACCTTC	CAWSANPGNYGYTF
TRBV5-8	-	TRBJ2-3	-	TGTGCCAGCAGCTACCCGGGGGTAGATACGCAGTATTTT	CASSYPGVDTQYF
TRBV2	-	TRBJ1-2	-	TGTGCCAGCAGTGTTACGGGAGATCACTATGGCTACACCTTC	CASSVTGDHYGYTF
TRBV9	-	TRBJ1-1	-	TGTGCCAGCAGCGCGATCAGGGGCAGCACTGAAGCTTTCTTT	CASSAIRGSTEAFF
TRBV7-2	-	TRBJ1-3	-	TGTGCCAGCAGCTTCTCCCCGGGGAGCTCTGGAAACACCATATATTTT	CASSFSPGSSGNTIYF
TRBV7-2	TRBD2	TRBJ2-7	-	TGTGCCAGCAGCTTAGGGCTAGCGGGGGCGAACTACGAGCAGTACTTC	CASSLGLAGANYEQYF
TRBV15	-	TRBJ2-3	-	TGTGCCACCAGCAAGGATCCGACTGACACAGATACGCAGTATTTT	CATSKDPTDTDTQYF
TRBV19	-	TRBJ1-5	-	TGTGCCAGTAGTAGAAGACCGGGGGATCAGCCCCAGCATTTT	CASSRRPGDQPQHF